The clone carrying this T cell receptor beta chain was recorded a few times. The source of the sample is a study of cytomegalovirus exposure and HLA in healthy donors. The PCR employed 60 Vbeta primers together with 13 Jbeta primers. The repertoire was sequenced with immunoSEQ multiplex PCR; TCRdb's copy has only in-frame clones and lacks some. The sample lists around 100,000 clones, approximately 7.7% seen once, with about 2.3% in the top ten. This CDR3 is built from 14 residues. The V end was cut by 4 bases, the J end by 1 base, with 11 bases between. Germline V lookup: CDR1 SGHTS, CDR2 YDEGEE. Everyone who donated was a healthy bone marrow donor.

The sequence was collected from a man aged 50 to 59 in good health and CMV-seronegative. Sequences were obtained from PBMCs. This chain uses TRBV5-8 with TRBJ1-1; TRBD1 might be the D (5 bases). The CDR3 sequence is CASSVGTANTEAFF. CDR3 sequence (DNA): TGTGCCAGCAGCGTCGGGACTGCGAACACTGAAGCTTTCTTT.